Sequencing of this TCR beta chain was carried out in a study of blood T cell repertoires in COVID-19. As for the study in general: There were acute and convalescent COVID-19 samples, and they came from the United States, Italy and Spain. From T cells, B-cell-depleted T cells, or PBMCs came the material, which was cDNA or gDNA.

The repertoire was sequenced with immunoSEQ multiplex PCR; TCRdb's copy has only in-frame clones and lacks some. The sample yields roughly 120,000 clones, approximately 80% seen once. This CDR3 has 12 amino acids. V was shortened by 2 bases and J by 6 bases, with 7 bases between the two germline ends. The germline V gene encodes CDR1 GTSNPN and CDR2 SVGIG (reference sequence). The clonotype was recovered from a man between 65 and 80 years old with acute or convalescent COVID-19. V and J are TRBV30 and TRBJ2-2; tentative D call: TRBD2 (6 bases). Sequences were obtained from peripheral blood. CDR3 loop: CAWSWGAGELFF. The CDR3 coding sequence is TGTGCCTGGAGTTGGGGGGCCGGGGAGCTGTTTTTT.